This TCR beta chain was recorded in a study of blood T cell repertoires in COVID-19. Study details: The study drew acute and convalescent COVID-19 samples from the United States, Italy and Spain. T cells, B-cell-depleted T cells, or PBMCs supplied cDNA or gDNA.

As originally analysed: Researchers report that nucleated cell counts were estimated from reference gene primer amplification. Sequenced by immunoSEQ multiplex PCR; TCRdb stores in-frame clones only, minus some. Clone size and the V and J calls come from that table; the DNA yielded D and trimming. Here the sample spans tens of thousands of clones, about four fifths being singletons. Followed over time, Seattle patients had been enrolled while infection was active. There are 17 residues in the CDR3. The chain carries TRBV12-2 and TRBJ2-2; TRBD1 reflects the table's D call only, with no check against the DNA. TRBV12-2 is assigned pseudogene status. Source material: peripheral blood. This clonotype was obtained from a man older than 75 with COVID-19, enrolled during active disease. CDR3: CASRSQGPEKNTGELFF. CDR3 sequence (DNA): TGTGCAAGTCGCTCTCAGGGTCCGGAAAAGAACACCGGGGAGCTGTTTTTT.